This TCR beta chain was identified during a study of PD-L1 blockade in urothelial cancer. For the study at large: The study recovered a median of about 150,000 T cells per blood sample. Findings and caveats of the study: In blood sampled pretreatment, TCR clonality below the median predicted better survival.

Of note for this clone: The antigen remains unidentified. Within the sample, other DNA sequences also encode this same CDR3.

The method was immunoSEQ multiplex PCR; TCRdb's version includes in-frame clones alone and lacks a portion of them. Of around 70,000 clones listed, 80% to 90% are singletons. The J segment lost 5 bases and the V segment lost 3 bases, leaving 6 bases of the junction unmatched. The CDR3 sequence is 13 residues long. The germline gives CDR1 GTSNPN, CDR2 SVGIG (reference sequence). The starting material was PBMCs, obtained around atezolizumab (anti-PD-L1) treatment. V gene TRBV30 combines with J gene TRBJ2-7; 8 bases fit TRBD1. The origin of this receptor is a man between 65 and 79 years old with urothelial cancer. The CDR3 DNA sequence: TGTGCCTGGAGCGGACAGGGTAACCACGAGCAGTACTTC. Its protein is CAWSGQGNHEQYF.